These T cell receptor beta chains were read from a single sample in a study of blood T cells in healthy people across ages. TCRdb ran MiXCR on the 5' RACE reads and lists one entry per CDR3 protein. The table includes more than 900,000 distinct CDR3 sequences, approximately 25% detected once. These same records also appear under a second study, on T cells of mothers and their children.

Sample: blood. The receptors originated from a girl between 2 and 10 years old in good health. Both conserved end residues are part of each CDR3. The D gene is left open where the match is weak. Not all rows give a size; the values are once, few, many and, for expanded clones, a class.

>TRBV2|-|-|14|TRBJ2-7
CASSVGGTSYEQYF
TGTGCCAGCAGTGTTGGTGGGACCAGCTACGAGCAGTACTTC
>TRBV6-5|-|-|13|TRBJ1-1
CASRSGGYTEAFF
TGTGCCAGCAGATCGGGTGGGTACACTGAAGCTTTCTTT
>TRBV13|TRBD1|few|16|TRBJ1-2
CASSPVRTGYNYGYTF
TGTGCCAGCAGCCCTGTAAGGACAGGGTATAACTATGGCTACACCTTC
>TRBV29-1|TRBD2|-|15|TRBJ2-1
CSAAGTSGVYNEQFF
TGCAGCGCCGCGGGGACTAGCGGAGTGTACAATGAGCAGTTCTTC
>TRBV5-4|-|-|11|TRBJ2-7
CAGSAGYEQYF
TGTGCCGGATCTGCAGGCTACGAGCAGTACTTC
>TRBV5-1|-|-|16|TRBJ2-5
CASSLILAGLPETQYF
TGCGCCAGCAGCTTGATCCTGGCGGGGTTGCCAGAGACCCAGTACTTC
>TRBV6-2/TRBV6-3|-|few|15|TRBJ2-5
CASSYMQDYPETQYF
TGTGCCAGCAGTTACATGCAAGACTACCCAGAGACCCAGTACTTC
>TRBV12-3/TRBV12-4|TRBD1|-|15|TRBJ2-1
CASSPDRGYANEQFF
TGTGCCAGCAGCCCGGACAGGGGATATGCGAATGAGCAGTTCTTC
>TRBV9|TRBD1|-|14|TRBJ1-5
CASSEQGASQPQHF
TGTGCCAGCAGCGAACAGGGGGCGAGTCAGCCCCAGCATTTT
>TRBV6-5|-|-|15|TRBJ2-2
CASGGDRLNTGELFF
TGTGCCAGCGGGGGGGACAGGTTGAACACCGGGGAGCTGTTTTTT
>TRBV28|TRBD2|few|16|TRBJ2-7
CASSPSGRVIVYEQYF
TGTGCCAGCAGTCCGTCGGGGAGGGTCATCGTTTACGAGCAGTACTTC
>TRBV29-1|TRBD1|few|14|TRBJ1-2
CSVKGGDRGYGYTF
TGCAGCGTAAAGGGTGGGGACAGGGGATATGGCTACACCTTC
>TRBV6-2/TRBV6-3|-|many|14|TRBJ1-1
CASRPQGSNTEAFF
TGTGCCAGCAGACCCCAGGGGTCGAACACTGAAGCTTTCTTT
>TRBV24-1|TRBD2|few|15|TRBJ2-1
CATSETSGGANEQFF
TGTGCCACCAGTGAAACTAGCGGGGGGGCCAATGAGCAGTTCTTC
>TRBV6-2/TRBV6-3|TRBD1|few|14|TRBJ1-2
CASSDTGTVRGYTF
TGTGCCAGCAGCGATACTGGGACAGTGAGGGGCTACACCTTC
>TRBV7-3|TRBD2|few|15|TRBJ2-2
CASSDMPSGHGELFF
TGTGCCAGCAGCGATATGCCTAGCGGGCACGGGGAGCTGTTTTTT
>TRBV7-2|TRBD2|few|14|TRBJ2-5
CAGRSSGGAETQYF
TGTGCCGGCAGGAGTAGCGGGGGAGCGGAGACCCAGTACTTC
>TRBV28|TRBD2|-|17|TRBJ2-1
CASSFRAGDGGRNEQFF
TGTGCCAGCAGTTTTAGGGCGGGGGATGGGGGAAGGAATGAGCAGTTCTTC
>TRBV15|-|few|13|TRBJ2-5
CATSTRPQETQYF
TGTGCCACCAGCACTAGACCCCAAGAGACCCAGTACTTC
>TRBV13|TRBD2|-|16|TRBJ2-3
CASSFVTSGVTDTQYF
TGTGCCAGCAGCTTTGTGACTAGCGGTGTCACAGATACGCAGTATTTT
>TRBV12-3/TRBV12-4|-|few|14|TRBJ2-7
CASTTRRNSYEQYF
TGTGCCAGCACAACTCGCCGGAACTCCTACGAGCAGTACTTC
>TRBV7-8|-|few|13|TRBJ2-7
CASREQAAYEQYF
TGTGCCAGCCGGGAACAGGCCGCCTACGAGCAGTACTTC
>TRBV29-1|TRBD1|-|14|TRBJ2-7
CSVVLGQGPYEQYF
TGCAGCGTCGTGCTGGGACAGGGGCCATACGAGCAGTACTTC
>TRBV6-6|-|many|12|TRBJ2-7
CASSDLSYEQYF
TGTGCCAGCAGTGACTTATCCTACGAGCAGTACTTC